This T cell receptor beta chain was sequenced for a study of Graves' ophthalmopathy and Graves' hyperthyroidism. This clonotype has ten or more counts. Orbital computed tomography, thyroid ultrasound, TRAb, serum thyroxine and clinical symptoms formed the basis of diagnosis. Transcripts of RNA were the source for amplifying TCR beta CDR3 regions. A first-round RT-PCR used HTBI primers, followed by a second-round multiplex PCR. TCRdb ran MiXCR on the multiplex PCR reads and lists one entry per CDR3 protein. The sample consists of approximately 700,000 distinct CDR3 sequences, 40% of them appearing once. Per germline, CDR1 ENHRY and CDR2 SYGVKD. There are 14 residues in the CDR3. Deletions cut 2 bases from V and 1 base from J, with 8 bases between.

The receptor comes from an adult man with Graves' ophthalmopathy. The specimen sequenced was peripheral blood. The chain carries TRBV10-3 and TRBJ1-1; tentatively, D is TRBD1 (6 bases). The CDR3: CAISEGGGNTEAFF. In nucleotides, the CDR3 is TGTGCCATCAGTGAGGGAGGGGGGAACACTGAAGCTTTCTTT.